This T cell receptor (beta chain) is from a study of T cell repertoires in cytomegalovirus infection. Study-level findings and limits: Ex vivo responses were dominated by HLA-C-restricted CMV-specific TCR beta clonotypes.

This clonotype was seen once. The target antigen is unknown. The germline CDR1 and CDR2 sequences are MGHRA and YSYEKL. The CDR3 runs to 15 residues. V was trimmed by 5 bases and J by 1 base, leaving 13 bases between them. MiXCR was run by TCRdb on the reads, yielding one entry per CDR3 protein. The sample has more than 650,000 distinct CDR3 sequences, roughly 36% seen once. This chain connects TRBV4-1 to TRBJ2-3; unclear D gene. This receptor was identified in a human donor in good health (CMV status not recorded). Some clones in this sample may be carry-over from other donors' samples. Sequencing input: PBMCs. This chain's CDR3 is CASSSPTRGTDTQYF. The DNA of the CDR3 is TGCGCCAGCAGCTCCCCCACCCGAGGCACAGATACGCAGTATTTT.